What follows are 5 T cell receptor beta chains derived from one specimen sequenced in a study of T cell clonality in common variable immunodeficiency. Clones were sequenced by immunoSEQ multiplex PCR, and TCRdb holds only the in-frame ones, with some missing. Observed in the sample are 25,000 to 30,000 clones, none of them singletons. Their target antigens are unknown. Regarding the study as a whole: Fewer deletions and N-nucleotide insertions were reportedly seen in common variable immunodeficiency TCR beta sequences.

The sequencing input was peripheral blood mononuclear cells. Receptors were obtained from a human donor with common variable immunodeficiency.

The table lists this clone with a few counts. The CDR3 loop is CASSTGLYEAFF. The DNA read from the CDR3 is TGTGCCAGTAGTACCGGGTTATATGAA. V is TRBV19 and J is TRBJ1-1; no firm D call. The observed sequence ends 3 residues before the CDR3 terminus, with the missing tail filled in from the germline J gene. This CDR3 comprises 12 residues. V was clipped by 4 bases and J by 7 bases, with 10 bases between them. The V gene's germline CDR1 is LNHDA and CDR2 SQIVND (reference sequence).

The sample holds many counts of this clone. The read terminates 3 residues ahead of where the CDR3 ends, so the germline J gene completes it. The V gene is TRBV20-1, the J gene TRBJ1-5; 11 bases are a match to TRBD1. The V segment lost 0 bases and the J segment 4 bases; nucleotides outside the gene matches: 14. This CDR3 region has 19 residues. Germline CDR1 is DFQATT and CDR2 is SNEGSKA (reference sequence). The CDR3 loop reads CSARDWGGQGARINQPQHF. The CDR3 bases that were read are TGCAGTGCTAGAGATTGGGGAGGACAGGGGGCCAGGATAAATCAGCCC.

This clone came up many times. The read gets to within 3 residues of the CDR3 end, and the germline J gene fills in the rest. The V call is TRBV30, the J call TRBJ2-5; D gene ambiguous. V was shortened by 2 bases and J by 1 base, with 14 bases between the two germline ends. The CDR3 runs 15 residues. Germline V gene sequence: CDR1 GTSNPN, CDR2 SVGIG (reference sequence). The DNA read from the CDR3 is TGTGCCTGGAGTACCGACGGTGGGCTCCAAGAGACC. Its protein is CAWSTDGGLQET. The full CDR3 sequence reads CAWSTDGGLQETQYF.

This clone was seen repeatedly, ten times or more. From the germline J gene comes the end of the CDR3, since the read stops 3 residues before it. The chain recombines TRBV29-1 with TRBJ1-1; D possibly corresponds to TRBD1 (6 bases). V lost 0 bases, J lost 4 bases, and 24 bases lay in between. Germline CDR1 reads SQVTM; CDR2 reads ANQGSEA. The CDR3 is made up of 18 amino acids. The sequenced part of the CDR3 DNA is TGCAGCGTTGAAGATCGGTCCCCCAGGGGAGTAGGGCGCACTGAA. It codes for CSVEDRSPRGVGRTE. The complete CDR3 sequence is CSVEDRSPRGVGRTEAFF.

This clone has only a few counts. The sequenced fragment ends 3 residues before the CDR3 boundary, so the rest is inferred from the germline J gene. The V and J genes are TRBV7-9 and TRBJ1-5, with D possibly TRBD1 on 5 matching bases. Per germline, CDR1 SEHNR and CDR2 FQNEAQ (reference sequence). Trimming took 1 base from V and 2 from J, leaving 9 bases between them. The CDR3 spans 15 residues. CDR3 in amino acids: CASSLGETGNQPQHF. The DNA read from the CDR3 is TGTGCCAGCAGCTTAGGGGAGACAGGCAATCAGCCC.